The rows below give T cell receptor beta chains drawn from one sample of a study of cytomegalovirus exposure and HLA in healthy donors. Clones were read by immunoSEQ multiplex PCR, and TCRdb kept only the in-frame ones, dropping some. This sample has almost 200,000 clones, with 81% found just once. Sequences were obtained from PBMCs. The receptors were gathered from a woman aged 25 to 39 in good health and CMV-seronegative. The CDR3 runs from the conserved cysteine through the conserved F or W. A D gene is named only where the DNA matches it firmly. Some rows have no size entry. The others give once, few or many, or a class for an expanded clone.

NA | NA | TRBJ1-3 | TRBV27 | CASSLSVTPEGGNTIYF | TGTGCCAGCAGTTTATCTGTGACACCCGAGGGAGGAAACACCATATATTTT
NA | NA | TRBJ1-1 | TRBV19 | CASSMREPNTEAFF | TGTGCCAGTAGTATGCGTGAGCCGAACACTGAAGCTTTCTTT
NA | NA | TRBJ1-5 | TRBV19 | CASTGGRIKGNQPQHF | TGTGCCAGTACGGGGGGTCGAATAAAGGGCAATCAGCCCCAGCATTTT
NA | NA | TRBJ1-1 | TRBV10-3 | CAIRLNRGSTEAFF | TGTGCCATCAGGTTAAATCGGGGGAGCACTGAAGCTTTCTTT
TRBD1 | NA | TRBJ1-2 | TRBV27 | CASSPGTGGGYTF | TGTGCCAGCAGTCCCGGGACAGGGGGAGGCTACACCTTC
TRBD1 | NA | TRBJ2-7 | TRBV19 | CASSIMGQRPYEQYF | TGTGCCAGTAGTATCATGGGACAGCGACCCTACGAGCAGTACTTC
TRBD2 | once | TRBJ2-1 | TRBV5-1 | CASSLANRASGSEQFF | TGCGCCAGCAGCTTGGCCAATCGAGCTAGCGGGAGCGAGCAGTTCTTC
NA | NA | TRBJ1-3 | TRBV6-5 | CASSRGGSGNTIYF | TGTGCCAGCAGCCGTGGCGGCTCTGGAAACACCATATATTTT
NA | NA | TRBJ2-5 | TRBV6-5 | CASRGLETQYF | TGTGCCAGCAGGGGGCTCGAGACCCAGTACTTC
NA | NA | TRBJ1-5 | TRBV27 | CASRLAAGAGYSNQPQHF | TGTGCCAGCAGGCTCGCGGCAGGGGCTGGTTATAGCAATCAGCCCCAGCATTTT
TRBD1 | NA | TRBJ1-2 | TRBV30 | CAWSVRGTGSNYGYTF | TGTGCCTGGAGTGTAAGGGGGACAGGGTCCAACTATGGCTACACCTTC
NA | NA | TRBJ2-2 | TRBV11-2 | CASIVGEALNTGELFF | TGTGCCAGCATCGTTGGGGAGGCCCTCAACACCGGGGAGCTGTTTTTT
NA | NA | TRBJ1-5 | TRBV1 | CTSSQSSGQGNQPQHF | TGCACCAGCAGCCAATCCTCGGGACAGGGGAACCAGCCCCAGCATTTT
NA | NA | TRBJ2-1 | TRBV18 | CASSPGGLAAINEQFF | TGTGCCAGCTCACCGGGGGGGCTAGCCGCCATCAATGAGCAGTTCTTC
TRBD1 | NA | TRBJ2-7 | TRBV10-2 | CASSPGGAKSYEQYF | TGCGCCAGCAGTCCAGGGGGCGCGAAGTCCTACGAGCAGTACTTC
NA | NA | TRBJ1-5 | TRBV4-1 | CASSQGVGVIPYQPQHF | TGCGCCAGCAGCCAAGGCGTCGGTGTCATCCCATATCAGCCCCAGCATTTT
NA | NA | TRBJ2-3 | TRBV27 | CASSLFGGESRGTQYF | TGTGCCAGCAGTTTATTCGGAGGGGAAAGCAGAGGTACGCAGTATTTT
NA | few | TRBJ1-5 | TRBV15 | CATSQARGVQPQHF | TGTGCCACCAGCCAAGCACGGGGGGTACAGCCCCAGCATTTT
NA | few | TRBJ1-2 | TRBV29-1 | CSVESVSYGYTF | TGCAGCGTTGAATCAGTCAGCTATGGCTACACCTTC
NA | NA | TRBJ2-3 | TRBV6-4 | CASNPSGELSTDTQYF | TGTGCCAGCAACCCCTCGGGGGAGCTGAGCACAGATACGCAGTATTTT
TRBD1 | few | TRBJ2-1 | TRBV2 | CASMVEGGFNEQFF | TGTGCCAGCATGGTTGAAGGGGGCTTCAATGAGCAGTTCTTC
NA | NA | TRBJ2-5 | TRBV5-1 | CASSPSAMTPQETQYF | TGCGCCAGCAGCCCCTCGGCGATGACACCCCAAGAGACCCAGTACTTC
NA | few | TRBJ1-1 | TRBV7-9 | CASSLGVTTEAFF | TGTGCCAGCAGCCTGGGAGTAACGACCGAAGCTTTCTTT
NA | NA | TRBJ1-1 | TRBV7-6 | CASSLGSHTEAFF | TGTGCCAGCAGCTTAGGCAGTCACACTGAAGCTTTCTTT
TRBD1 | NA | TRBJ2-7 | TRBV6-1 | CASSGQRQGTYEQYF | TGTGCCAGCAGTGGGCAAAGACAGGGGACCTACGAGCAGTACTTC
NA | NA | TRBJ1-5 | TRBV19 | CASMDYRGGNQPQHF | TGTGCCAGTATGGATTATAGGGGTGGCAATCAGCCCCAGCATTTT